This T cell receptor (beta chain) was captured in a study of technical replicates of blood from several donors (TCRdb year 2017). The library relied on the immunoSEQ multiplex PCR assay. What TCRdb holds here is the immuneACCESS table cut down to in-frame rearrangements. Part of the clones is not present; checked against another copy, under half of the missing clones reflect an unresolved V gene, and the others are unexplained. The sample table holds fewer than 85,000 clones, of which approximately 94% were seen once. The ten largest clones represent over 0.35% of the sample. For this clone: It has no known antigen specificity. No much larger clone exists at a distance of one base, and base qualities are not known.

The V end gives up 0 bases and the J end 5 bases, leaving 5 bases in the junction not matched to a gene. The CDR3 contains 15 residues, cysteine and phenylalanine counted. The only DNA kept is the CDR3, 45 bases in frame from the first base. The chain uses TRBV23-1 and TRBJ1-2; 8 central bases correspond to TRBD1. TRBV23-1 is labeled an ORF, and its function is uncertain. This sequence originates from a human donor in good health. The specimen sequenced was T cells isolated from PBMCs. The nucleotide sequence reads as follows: TGCGCCAGCAGTCAATCCCAGGGGGCAGCTTATGGCTACACCTTC. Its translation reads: CASSQSQGAAYGYTF.